This paragraph covers one TCR beta chain sequence. What it recognizes is unknown. When sampled, the donors appeared nominally healthy, though they likely had unrecorded immune exposures. V lost 3 bases to trimming and J lost 4 bases; unmatched junction nucleotides: 2. CDR3 length equals 13 residues. The germline V gene has CDR1 MDHEN and CDR2 SYDVKM. This sample was included in a study of cytomegalovirus exposure and HLA in healthy donors. About the research overall: Most donors, 70% to 85% of 398 genotyped, fell in the Caucasian-associated ancestry cluster. General study findings and limits: A later analysis linked about 17,000 TCR beta sequences to HLA alleles at 0.05 false discovery rate. The CMV antigen specificity of a few CMV-associated chains was confirmed through in vitro analysis.

60 Vbeta and 13 Jbeta primers were used in PCR. Some clones are missing from TCRdb's copy, which holds only in-frame ones; the method was immunoSEQ multiplex PCR. The repertoire consists of 200,000 to 250,000 clones, with around four fifths occurring once and the leading ten covering 2.5% to 3%. Sequencing used PBMCs. This TCR derives from a woman between 35 and 50 years old in good health and CMV-seronegative. The genes are TRBV28 and TRBJ2-7; 8 bases line up with TRBD2. CDR3 nucleotide sequence: TGTGCCAGCAGTTTGACGGGGGGGTACGAGCAGTACTTC. It translates to CASSLTGGYEQYF.